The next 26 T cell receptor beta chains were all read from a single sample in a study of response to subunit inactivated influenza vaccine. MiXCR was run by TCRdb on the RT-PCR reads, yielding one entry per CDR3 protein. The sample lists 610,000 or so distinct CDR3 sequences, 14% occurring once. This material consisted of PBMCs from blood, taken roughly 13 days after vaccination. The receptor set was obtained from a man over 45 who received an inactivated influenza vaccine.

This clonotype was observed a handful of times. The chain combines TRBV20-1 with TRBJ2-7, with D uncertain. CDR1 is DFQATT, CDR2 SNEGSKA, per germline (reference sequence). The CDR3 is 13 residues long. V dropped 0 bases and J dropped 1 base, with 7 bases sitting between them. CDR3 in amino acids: CSARDFRSYEQYF. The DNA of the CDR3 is TGCAGTGCTAGAGATTTCAGGTCCTACGAGCAGTACTTC.

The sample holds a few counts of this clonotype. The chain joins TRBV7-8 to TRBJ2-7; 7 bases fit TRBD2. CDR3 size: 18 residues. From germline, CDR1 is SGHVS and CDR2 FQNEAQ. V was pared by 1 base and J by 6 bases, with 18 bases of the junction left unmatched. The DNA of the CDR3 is TGTGCCAGCAGCTTAGACAAGCTTAGACTAGCCGGAGGATCCGAGCAGTACTTC. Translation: CASSLDKLRLAGGSEQYF.

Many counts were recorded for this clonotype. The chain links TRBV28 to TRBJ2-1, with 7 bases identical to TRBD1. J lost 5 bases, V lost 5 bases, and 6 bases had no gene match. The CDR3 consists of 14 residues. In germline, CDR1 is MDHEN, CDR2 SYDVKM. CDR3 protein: CASSVQGRNNEQFF. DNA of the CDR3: TGTGCCAGCAGTGTACAGGGGCGCAACAATGAGCAGTTCTTC.

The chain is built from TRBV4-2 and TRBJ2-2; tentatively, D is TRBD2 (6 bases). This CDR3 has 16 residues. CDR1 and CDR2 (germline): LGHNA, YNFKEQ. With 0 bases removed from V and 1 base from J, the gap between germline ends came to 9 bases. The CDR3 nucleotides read TGTGCCAGCAGCCAAGAGGCCGGGAGGAACACCGGGGAGCTGTTTTTT. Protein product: CASSQEAGRNTGELFF.

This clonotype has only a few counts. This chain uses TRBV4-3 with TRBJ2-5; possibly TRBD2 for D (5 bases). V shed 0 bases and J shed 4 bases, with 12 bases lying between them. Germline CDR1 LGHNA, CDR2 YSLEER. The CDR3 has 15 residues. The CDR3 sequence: CASSQEGRGGETQYF. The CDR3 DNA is TGCGCCAGCAGCCAAGAGGGCCGGGGTGGAGAGACCCAGTACTTC.

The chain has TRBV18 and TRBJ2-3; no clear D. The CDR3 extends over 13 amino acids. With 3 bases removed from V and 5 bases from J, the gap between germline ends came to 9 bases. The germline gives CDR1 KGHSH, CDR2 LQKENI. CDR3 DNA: TGTGCCAGCTCACCCCAAGCAGGAGATACGCAGTATTTT. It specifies CASSPQAGDTQYF.

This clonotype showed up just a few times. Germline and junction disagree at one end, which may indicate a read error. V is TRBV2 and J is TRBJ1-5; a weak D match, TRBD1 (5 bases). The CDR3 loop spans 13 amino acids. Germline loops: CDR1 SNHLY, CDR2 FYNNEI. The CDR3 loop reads CASSQGVNQPQQF. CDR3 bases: TGTGCCAGCAGCCAGGGAGTAAATCAGCCCCAGCAATTT.

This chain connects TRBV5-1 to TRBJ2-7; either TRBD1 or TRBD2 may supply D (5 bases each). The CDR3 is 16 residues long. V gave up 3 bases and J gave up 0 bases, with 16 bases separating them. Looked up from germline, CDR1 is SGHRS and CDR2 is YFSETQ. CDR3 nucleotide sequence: TGCGCCAGCAGCTCCTCCGGGACCGCTCCCTCCTACGAGCAGTACTTC. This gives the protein CASSSSGTAPSYEQYF. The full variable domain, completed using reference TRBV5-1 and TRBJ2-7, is KAGVTQTPRYLIKTRGQQVTLSCSPISGHRSVSWYQQTPGQGLQFLFEYFSETQRNKGNFPGRFSGRQFSNSRSEMNVSTLELGDSALYLCASSSSGTAPSYEQYFGPGTRLTVT.

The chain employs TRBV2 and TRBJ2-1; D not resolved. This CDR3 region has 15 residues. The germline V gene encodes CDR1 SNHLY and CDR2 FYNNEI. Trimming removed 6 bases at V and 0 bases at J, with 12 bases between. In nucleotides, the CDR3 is TGTGCCAGCAGGCTGGGTCGCAGCTCCTACAATGAGCAGTTCTTC. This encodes CASRLGRSSYNEQFF.

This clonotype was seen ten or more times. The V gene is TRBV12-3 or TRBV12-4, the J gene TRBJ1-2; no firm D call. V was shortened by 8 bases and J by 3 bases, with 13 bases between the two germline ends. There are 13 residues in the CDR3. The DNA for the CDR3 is TGTGCCAGCGCACGGTGGTCAGACTATGGCTACACCTTC. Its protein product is CASARWSDYGYTF.

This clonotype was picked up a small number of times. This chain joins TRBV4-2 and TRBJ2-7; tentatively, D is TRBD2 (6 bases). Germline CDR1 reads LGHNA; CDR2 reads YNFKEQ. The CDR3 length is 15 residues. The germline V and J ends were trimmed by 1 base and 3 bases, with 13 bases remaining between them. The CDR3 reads CASSQVWDLDYEQYF. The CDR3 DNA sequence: TGTGCCAGCAGCCAAGTTTGGGACTTGGACTACGAGCAGTACTTC.

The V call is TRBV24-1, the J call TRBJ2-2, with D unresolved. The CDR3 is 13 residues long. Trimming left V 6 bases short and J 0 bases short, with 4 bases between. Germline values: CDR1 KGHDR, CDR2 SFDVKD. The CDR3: CATSLPNTGELFF. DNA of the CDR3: TGTGCCACCAGTCTTCCGAACACCGGGGAGCTGTTTTTT.

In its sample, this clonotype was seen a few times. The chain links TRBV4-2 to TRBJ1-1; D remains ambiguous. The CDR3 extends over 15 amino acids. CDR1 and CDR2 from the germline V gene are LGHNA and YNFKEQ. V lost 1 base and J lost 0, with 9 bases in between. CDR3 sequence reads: CASSQGRVVNTEAFF. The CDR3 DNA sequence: TGTGCCAGCAGCCAAGGGCGGGTAGTGAACACTGAAGCTTTCTTT.

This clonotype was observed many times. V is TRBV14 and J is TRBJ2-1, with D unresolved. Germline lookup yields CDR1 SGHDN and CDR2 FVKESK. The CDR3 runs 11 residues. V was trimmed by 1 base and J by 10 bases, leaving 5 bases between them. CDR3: CASSQAGEQFF. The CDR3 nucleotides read TGTGCCAGCAGCCAAGCCGGGGAGCAGTTCTTC.

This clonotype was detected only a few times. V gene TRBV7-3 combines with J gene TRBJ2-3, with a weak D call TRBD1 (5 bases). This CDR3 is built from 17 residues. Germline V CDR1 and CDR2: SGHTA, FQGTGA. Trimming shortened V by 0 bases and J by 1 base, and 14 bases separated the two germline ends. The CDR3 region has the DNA TGTGCCAGCAGCTTAACGCCGACAGTTACTGGCACAGATACGCAGTATTTT. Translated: CASSLTPTVTGTDTQYF.

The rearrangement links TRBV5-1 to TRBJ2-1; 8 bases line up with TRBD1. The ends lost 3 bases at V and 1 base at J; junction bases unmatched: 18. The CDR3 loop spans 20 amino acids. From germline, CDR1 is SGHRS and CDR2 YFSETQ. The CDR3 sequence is CASSSPGTGLFRLSYNEQFF. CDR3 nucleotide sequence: TGCGCCAGCAGCTCCCCCGGGACAGGCCTATTTCGGTTGTCCTACAATGAGCAGTTCTTC.

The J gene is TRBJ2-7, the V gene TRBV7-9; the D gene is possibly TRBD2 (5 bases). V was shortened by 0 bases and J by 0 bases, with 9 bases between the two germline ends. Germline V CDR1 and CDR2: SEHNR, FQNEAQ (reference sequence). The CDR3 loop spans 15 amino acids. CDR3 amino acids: CASSLAGVSSYEQYF. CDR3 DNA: TGTGCCAGCAGCTTAGCCGGGGTGAGCTCCTACGAGCAGTACTTC.

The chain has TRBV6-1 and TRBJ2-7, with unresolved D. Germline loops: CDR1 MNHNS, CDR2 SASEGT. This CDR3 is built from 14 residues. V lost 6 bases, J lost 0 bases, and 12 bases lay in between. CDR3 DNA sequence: TGTGCCAGCAGCCCGGCAGGATTCTCCTACGAGCAGTACTTC. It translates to CASSPAGFSYEQYF.

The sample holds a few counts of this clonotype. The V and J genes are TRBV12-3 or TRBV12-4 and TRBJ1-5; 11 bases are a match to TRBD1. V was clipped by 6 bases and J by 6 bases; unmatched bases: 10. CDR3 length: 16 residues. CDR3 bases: TGTGCCAGCAGCCGGGACAGGGGGATGTATTTTCAGCCCCAGCATTTT. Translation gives CASSRDRGMYFQPQHF.

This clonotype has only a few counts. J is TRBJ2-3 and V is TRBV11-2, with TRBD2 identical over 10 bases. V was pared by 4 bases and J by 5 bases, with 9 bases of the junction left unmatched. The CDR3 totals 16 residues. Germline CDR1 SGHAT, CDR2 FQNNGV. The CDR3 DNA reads TGTGCCAGCAGCTCGAGCGGGGGGGCCGGTGTAGATACGCAGTATTTT. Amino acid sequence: CASSSSGGAGVDTQYF.

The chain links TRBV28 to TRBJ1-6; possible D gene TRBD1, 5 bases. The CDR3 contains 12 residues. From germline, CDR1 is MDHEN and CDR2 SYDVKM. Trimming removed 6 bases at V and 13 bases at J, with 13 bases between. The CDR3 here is CASRRPRGPLHF. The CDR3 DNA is TGTGCCAGCAGACGCCCCCGGGGGCCCCTCCACTTT. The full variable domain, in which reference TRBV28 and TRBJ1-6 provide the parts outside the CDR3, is DVKVTQSSRYLVKRTGEKVFLECVQDMDHENMFWYRQDPGLGLRLIYFSYDVKMKEKGDIPEGYSVSREKKERFSLILESASTNQTSMYLCASRRPRGPLHFGNGTRLTVT.

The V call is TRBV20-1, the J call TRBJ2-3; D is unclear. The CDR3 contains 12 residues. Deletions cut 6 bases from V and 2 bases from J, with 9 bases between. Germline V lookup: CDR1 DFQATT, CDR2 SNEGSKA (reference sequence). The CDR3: CSARSITDTQYF. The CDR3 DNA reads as TGCAGTGCCAGGTCGATCACAGATACGCAGTATTTT.

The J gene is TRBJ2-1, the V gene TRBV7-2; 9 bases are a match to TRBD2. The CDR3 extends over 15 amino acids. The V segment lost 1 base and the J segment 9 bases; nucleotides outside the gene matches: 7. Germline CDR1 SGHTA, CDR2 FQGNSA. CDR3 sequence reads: CASSLVSGRTSEQFF. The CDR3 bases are TGTGCCAGCAGCTTAGTTAGCGGGAGAACTTCTGAGCAGTTCTTC.

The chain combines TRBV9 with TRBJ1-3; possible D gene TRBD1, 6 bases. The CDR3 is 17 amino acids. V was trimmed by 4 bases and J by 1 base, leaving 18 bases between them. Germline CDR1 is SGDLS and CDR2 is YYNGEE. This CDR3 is CASSSPPEDRSGNTIYF. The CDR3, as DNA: TGTGCCAGCAGCTCGCCCCCGGAGGACAGATCTGGAAACACCATATATTTT.

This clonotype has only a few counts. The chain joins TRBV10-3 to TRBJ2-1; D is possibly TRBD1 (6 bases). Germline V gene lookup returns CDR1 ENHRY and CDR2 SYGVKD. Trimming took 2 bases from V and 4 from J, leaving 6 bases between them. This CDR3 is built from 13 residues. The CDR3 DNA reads TGTGCCATCAGTGAGACAGGGTACAATGAGCAGTTCTTC. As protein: CAISETGYNEQFF.

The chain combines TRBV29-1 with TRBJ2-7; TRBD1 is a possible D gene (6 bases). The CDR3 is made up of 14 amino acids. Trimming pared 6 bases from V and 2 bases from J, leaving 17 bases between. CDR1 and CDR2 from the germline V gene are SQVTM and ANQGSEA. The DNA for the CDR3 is TGCAGCGTAAAGGACAGATCCTACACCTACGAGCAGTACTTC. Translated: CSVKDRSYTYEQYF.